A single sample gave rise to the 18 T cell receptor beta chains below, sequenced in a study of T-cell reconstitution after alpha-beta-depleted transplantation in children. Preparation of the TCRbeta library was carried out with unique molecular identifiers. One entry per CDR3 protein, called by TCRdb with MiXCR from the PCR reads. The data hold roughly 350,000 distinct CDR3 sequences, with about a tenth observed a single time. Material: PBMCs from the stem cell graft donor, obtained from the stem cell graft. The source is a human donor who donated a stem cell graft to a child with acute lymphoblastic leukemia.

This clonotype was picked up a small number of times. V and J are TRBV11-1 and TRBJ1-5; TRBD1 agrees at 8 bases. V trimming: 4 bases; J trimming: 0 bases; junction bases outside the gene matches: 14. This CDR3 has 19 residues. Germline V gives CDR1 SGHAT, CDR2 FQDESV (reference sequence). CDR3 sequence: CASSSGGRQEPYSNQPQHF. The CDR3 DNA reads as TGTGCCAGCAGCTCAGGGGGCCGGCAGGAGCCATATAGCAATCAGCCCCAGCATTTT. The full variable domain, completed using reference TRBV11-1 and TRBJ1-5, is EAEVAQSPRYKITEKSQAVAFWCDPISGHATLYWYRQILGQGPELLVQFQDESVVDDSQLPKDRFSAERLKGVDSTLKIQPAELGDSAMYLCASSSGGRQEPYSNQPQHFGDGTRLSIL.

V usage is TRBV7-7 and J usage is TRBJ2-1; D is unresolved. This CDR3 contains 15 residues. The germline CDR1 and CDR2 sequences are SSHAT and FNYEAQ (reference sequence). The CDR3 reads CASPRKVRRISEQFF. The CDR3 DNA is TGTGCTAGCCCGCGTAAGGTTCGGAGAATTAGTGAGCAGTTCTTC.

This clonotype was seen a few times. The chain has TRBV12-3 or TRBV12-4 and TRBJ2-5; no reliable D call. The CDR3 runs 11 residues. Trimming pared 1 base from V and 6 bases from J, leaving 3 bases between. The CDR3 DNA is TGTGCCAGCAGTTTAGGAAAGACCCAGTACTTC. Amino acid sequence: CASSLGKTQYF.

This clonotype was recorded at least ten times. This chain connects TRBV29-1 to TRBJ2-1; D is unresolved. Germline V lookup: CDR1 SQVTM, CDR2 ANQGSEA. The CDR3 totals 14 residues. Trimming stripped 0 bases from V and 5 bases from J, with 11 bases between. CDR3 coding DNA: TGCAGCGTTGAAGATATTACGAGGAACAATGAGCAGTTCTTC. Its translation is CSVEDITRNNEQFF.

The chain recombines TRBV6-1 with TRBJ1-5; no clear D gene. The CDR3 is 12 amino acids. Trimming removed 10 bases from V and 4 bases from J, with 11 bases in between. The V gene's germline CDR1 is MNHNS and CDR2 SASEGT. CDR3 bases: TGTGCCACCCGGGCCCCTAATCAGCCCCAGCATTTT. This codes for CATRAPNQPQHF.

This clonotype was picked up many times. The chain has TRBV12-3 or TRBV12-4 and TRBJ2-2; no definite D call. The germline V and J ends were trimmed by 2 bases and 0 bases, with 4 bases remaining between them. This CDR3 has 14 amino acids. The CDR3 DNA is TGTGCCAGCAGTTTAAAGGCGAACACCGGGGAGCTGTTTTTT. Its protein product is CASSLKANTGELFF.

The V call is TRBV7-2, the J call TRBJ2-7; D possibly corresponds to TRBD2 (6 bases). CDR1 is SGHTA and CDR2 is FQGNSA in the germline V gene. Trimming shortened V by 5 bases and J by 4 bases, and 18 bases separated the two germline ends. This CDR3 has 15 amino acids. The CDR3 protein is CASSPHSGTQYEQYF. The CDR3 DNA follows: TGTGCCAGCAGCCCTCACTCCGGGACTCAGTACGAGCAGTACTTC. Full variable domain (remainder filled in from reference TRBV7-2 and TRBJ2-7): GAGVSQSPSNKVTEKGKDVELRCDPISGHTALYWYRQSLGQGLEFLIYFQGNSAPDKSGLPSDRFSAERTGGSVSTLTIQRTQQEDSAVYLCASSPHSGTQYEQYFGPGTRLTVT.

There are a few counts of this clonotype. The CDR3 loop reads CASSSTGNIQYF. The CDR3 nucleotides are TGCGCCAGCAGCTCAACAGGAAACATTCAGTACTTC. The chain has TRBV5-1 and TRBJ2-4; D is perhaps TRBD1 (5 bases). Per germline, CDR1 SGHRS and CDR2 YFSETQ. The CDR3 spans 12 residues. The V end was cut by 3 bases, the J end by 6 bases, with 7 bases between.

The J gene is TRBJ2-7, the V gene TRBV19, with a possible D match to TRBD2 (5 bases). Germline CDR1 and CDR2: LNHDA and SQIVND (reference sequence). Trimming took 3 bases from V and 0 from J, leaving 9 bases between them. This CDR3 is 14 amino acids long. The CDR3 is CASSILAFSYEQYF. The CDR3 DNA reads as TGTGCCAGTAGTATCCTAGCATTCTCCTACGAGCAGTACTTC.

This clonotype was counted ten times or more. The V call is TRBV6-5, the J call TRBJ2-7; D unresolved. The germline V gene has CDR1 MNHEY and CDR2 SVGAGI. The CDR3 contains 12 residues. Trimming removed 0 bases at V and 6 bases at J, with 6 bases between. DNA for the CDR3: TGTGCCAGCAGTTACTCAAGGGTCGAGCAGTACTTC. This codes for CASSYSRVEQYF.

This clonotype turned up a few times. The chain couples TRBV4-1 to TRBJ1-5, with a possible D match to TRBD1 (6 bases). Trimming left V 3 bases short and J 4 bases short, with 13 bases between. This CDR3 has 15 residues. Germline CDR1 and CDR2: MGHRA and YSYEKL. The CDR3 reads CASSQGDRRNQPQHF. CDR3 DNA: TGCGCCAGCAGCCAGGGTGACAGGAGAAATCAGCCCCAGCATTTT.

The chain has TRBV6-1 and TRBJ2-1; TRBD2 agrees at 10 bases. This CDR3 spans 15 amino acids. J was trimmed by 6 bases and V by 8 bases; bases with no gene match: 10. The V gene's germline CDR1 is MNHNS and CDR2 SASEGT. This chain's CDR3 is CASSFTSGGGNEQFF. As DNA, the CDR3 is TGTGCCAGCTCATTCACGAGCGGGGGGGGCAATGAGCAGTTCTTC.

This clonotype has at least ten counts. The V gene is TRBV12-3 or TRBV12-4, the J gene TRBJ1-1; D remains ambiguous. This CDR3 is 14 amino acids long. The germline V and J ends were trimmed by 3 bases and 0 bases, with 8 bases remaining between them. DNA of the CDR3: TGTGCCAGCAGTTTCGGAGGGTTGAACACTGAAGCTTTCTTT. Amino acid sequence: CASSFGGLNTEAFF.

CDR3 bases: TGTGCCAGCTTCTATCAACCGGCGGCTAGCTCCTACAATGAGCAGTTCTTC. Translation: CASFYQPAASSYNEQFF. The chain recombines TRBV18 with TRBJ2-1; D remains ambiguous. Germline loops: CDR1 KGHSH, CDR2 LQKENI. The V gene lost 7 bases and the J gene lost 0 bases, with 19 bases spanning the gap. The CDR3 extends over 17 amino acids.

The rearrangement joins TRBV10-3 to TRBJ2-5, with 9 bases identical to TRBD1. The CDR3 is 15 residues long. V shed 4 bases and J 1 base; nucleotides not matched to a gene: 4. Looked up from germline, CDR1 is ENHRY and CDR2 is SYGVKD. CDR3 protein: CAISGTGAPQETQYF. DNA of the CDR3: TGTGCCATCAGTGGGACAGGGGCTCCCCAAGAGACCCAGTACTTC.

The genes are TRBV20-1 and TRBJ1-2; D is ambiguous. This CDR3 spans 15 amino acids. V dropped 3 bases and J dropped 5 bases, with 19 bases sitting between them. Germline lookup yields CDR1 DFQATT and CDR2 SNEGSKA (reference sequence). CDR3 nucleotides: TGCAGTGCTAGTGGGGTAGACTCACCCGGGTATGGCTACACCTTC. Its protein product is CSASGVDSPGYGYTF.

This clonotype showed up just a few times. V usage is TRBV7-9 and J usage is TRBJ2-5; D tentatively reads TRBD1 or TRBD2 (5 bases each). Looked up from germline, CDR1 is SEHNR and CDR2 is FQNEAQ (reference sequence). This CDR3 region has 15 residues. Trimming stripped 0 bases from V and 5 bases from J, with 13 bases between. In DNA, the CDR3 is TGTGCCAGCAGCTTAGCGCAGAGGGGCTTGGAGACCCAGTACTTC. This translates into CASSLAQRGLETQYF.

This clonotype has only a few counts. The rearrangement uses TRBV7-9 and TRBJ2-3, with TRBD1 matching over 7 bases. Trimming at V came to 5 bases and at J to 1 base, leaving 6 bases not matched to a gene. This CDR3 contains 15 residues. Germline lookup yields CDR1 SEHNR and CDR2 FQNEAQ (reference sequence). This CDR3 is CASSPEGAGTDTQYF. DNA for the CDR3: TGTGCCAGCAGCCCCGAGGGGGCGGGCACAGATACGCAGTATTTT.